Below, 14 T cell receptor beta chains from the same sample are listed, as sequenced in a study of T cell changes during pregnancy in multiple sclerosis. TCRdb keeps only in-frame clones here, not all; method: immunoSEQ multiplex PCR. The sample lists tens of thousands of clones; roughly 92% were seen once. The sample consisted of peripheral blood, taken in the second trimester of pregnancy. The receptors were sampled from a female donor with multiple sclerosis, enrolled in a pregnancy study.

The V and J genes are TRBV6-5 and TRBJ1-1; perhaps TRBD1 as D (5 bases). Trimming removed 6 bases at V and 5 bases at J, with 16 bases between. The CDR3 loop spans 14 amino acids. Germline assignment: CDR1 MNHEY and CDR2 SVGAGI. In DNA, the CDR3 is TGTGCCAGCAGGGGGGAGGGCAGGGTAACTGAAGCTTTCTTT. As protein: CASRGEGRVTEAFF.

The V gene is TRBV4-1, the J gene TRBJ1-1; tentative D call: TRBD1 (6 bases). Trimming stripped 8 bases from V and 0 bases from J, with 10 bases between. CDR1 is MGHRA and CDR2 is YSYEKL in the germline V gene. CDR3 length: 13 amino acids. The CDR3 loop is CASQGGVNTEAFF. The CDR3 nucleotides are TGCGCCAGCCAAGGGGGGGTGAACACTGAAGCTTTCTTT.

V and J are TRBV13 and TRBJ2-7, with 8 positions matching TRBD2. The germline gives CDR1 PRHDT, CDR2 FYEKMQ (reference sequence). The V segment lost 2 bases and the J segment 4 bases; nucleotides outside the gene matches: 4. The CDR3 is 14 amino acids. CDR3 sequence reads: CASSLRGTRYEQYF. The CDR3 DNA is TGTGCCAGCAGCTTAAGGGGGACTAGGTACGAGCAGTACTTC.

The chain joins TRBV4-1 to TRBJ1-2, with TRBD1 identical over 7 bases. Germline V gene sequence: CDR1 MGHRA, CDR2 YSYEKL. V trimming: 1 base; J trimming: 3 bases; junction bases outside the gene matches: 11. This CDR3 has 17 amino acids. CDR3 sequence: CASSQGGYRGGDYGYTF. The CDR3 coding sequence is TGCGCCAGCAGCCAAGGAGGATACAGGGGAGGCGACTATGGCTACACCTTC.

The rearrangement joins TRBV5-1 to TRBJ1-6, with D possibly TRBD1 on 5 matching bases. The V gene lost 2 bases and the J gene lost 8 bases, with 14 bases spanning the gap. The CDR3 is 15 residues long. The V gene's germline CDR1 is SGHRS and CDR2 YFSETQ. The CDR3 loop reads CASSFMQGGDSPLHF. The DNA for the CDR3 is TGCGCCAGCAGCTTCATGCAGGGCGGGGATTCACCCCTCCACTTT.

The chain uses TRBV15 and TRBJ2-7; possibly TRBD2 for D (6 bases). The germline gives CDR1 LNHNV, CDR2 YYDKDF (reference sequence). V dropped 0 bases and J dropped 6 bases, with 18 bases sitting between them. The CDR3 totals 16 residues. The CDR3 reads CATSRDTISGDVEQYF. In DNA, the CDR3 is TGTGCCACCAGCAGAGATACCATTTCGGGGGACGTCGAGCAGTACTTC.

The chain links TRBV18 to TRBJ1-3; 8 nucleotides match TRBD1. With 2 bases clipped from V and 0 bases from J, the junction kept 6 bases outside the gene matches. CDR3 length: 17 amino acids. Germline lookup yields CDR1 KGHSH and CDR2 LQKENI. CDR3 in DNA: TGTGCCAGCTCACCATTGGACAGGGCGAACTCTGGAAACACCATATATTTT. Encoded protein: CASSPLDRANSGNTIYF.

The rearrangement links TRBV28 to TRBJ2-7; weak D call: TRBD1 (6 bases). Germline CDR1 is MDHEN and CDR2 is SYDVKM. Between the trimmed V and J ends, which lost 6 bases and 2 bases, there was a span of 14 bases. The CDR3 is 14 residues long. CDR3 sequence reads: CASRSGVDPYEQYF. The DNA for the CDR3 is TGTGCCAGCAGGTCAGGGGTTGACCCCTACGAGCAGTACTTC. Drawing the rest from reference TRBV28 and TRBJ2-7, the complete variable domain is DVKVTQSSRYLVKRTGEKVFLECVQDMDHENMFWYRQDPGLGLRLIYFSYDVKMKEKGDIPEGYSVSREKKERFSLILESASTNQTSMYLCASRSGVDPYEQYFGPGTRLTVT.

The gene calls are TRBV29-1 and TRBJ1-1; D might be TRBD1 (5 bases). The V gene's germline CDR1 is SQVTM and CDR2 ANQGSEA. Trimming removed 2 bases at V and 3 bases at J, with 10 bases between. The CDR3 extends over 13 amino acids. The CDR3, as DNA: TGCAGCGTTGAAAAGGGGTTGGACACTGAAGCTTTCTTT. The encoded protein is CSVEKGLDTEAFF.

This chain joins TRBV19 and TRBJ1-1; D gene ambiguous. The CDR3 has 14 amino acids. In germline, CDR1 is LNHDA, CDR2 SQIVND (reference sequence). The germline V and J ends were trimmed by 4 bases and 1 base, with 10 bases remaining between them. CDR3 DNA: TGTGCCAGTAGTACCCTAGACCGGAACACTGAAGCTTTCTTT. The encoded protein is CASSTLDRNTEAFF. The full variable domain, its missing parts supplied by reference TRBV19 and TRBJ1-1, is DGGITQSPKYLFRKEGQNVTLSCEQNLNHDAMYWYRQDPGQGLRLIYYSQIVNDFQKGDIAEGYSVSREKKESFPLTVTSAQKNPTAFYLCASSTLDRNTEAFFGQGTRLTVV.

This chain uses TRBV5-6 with TRBJ2-7; TRBD1 matches 8 bases. V lost 0 bases to trimming and J lost 2 bases; unmatched junction nucleotides: 7. The CDR3 runs to 16 residues. Germline V gene data show CDR1 as SGHDT and CDR2 as YYEEEE. The CDR3 reads CASSLGQGSFTYEQYF. CDR3 nucleotides: TGTGCCAGCAGCTTGGGACAGGGGTCTTTTACCTACGAGCAGTACTTC.

The J gene is TRBJ2-1, the V gene TRBV5-6; 11 nucleotides line up with TRBD2. There are 18 residues in the CDR3. V shed 1 base and J 5 bases; nucleotides not matched to a gene: 11. Germline V gene sequence: CDR1 SGHDT, CDR2 YYEEEE. CDR3 protein: CASSLLRQLAGGHNEQFF. The CDR3 nucleotides read TGTGCCAGCAGCTTGTTGCGACAGCTAGCGGGAGGTCACAATGAGCAGTTCTTC.

This chain connects TRBV19 to TRBJ2-3; 8 nucleotides align to TRBD2. Germline CDR1 is LNHDA and CDR2 is SQIVND (reference sequence). The CDR3 consists of 19 residues. J gave up 1 base and V 2 bases, and 14 bases lay outside the gene matches. The CDR3 protein is CASSISRLAGAGGTDTQYF. CDR3 DNA sequence: TGTGCCAGTAGTATATCTCGGCTAGCGGGCGCGGGAGGCACAGATACGCAGTATTTT.

The V and J genes are TRBV27 and TRBJ2-6; D call uncertain. Trimming cost V 4 bases and J 1 base, with 5 bases left between them. CDR1 and CDR2 (germline): MNHEY, SMNVEV (reference sequence). The CDR3 sequence is 14 residues long. For the CDR3, the DNA is TGTGCCAGCAGTTCAGTGTCTGGGGCCAACGTCCTGACTTTC. Encoded protein: CASSSVSGANVLTF.